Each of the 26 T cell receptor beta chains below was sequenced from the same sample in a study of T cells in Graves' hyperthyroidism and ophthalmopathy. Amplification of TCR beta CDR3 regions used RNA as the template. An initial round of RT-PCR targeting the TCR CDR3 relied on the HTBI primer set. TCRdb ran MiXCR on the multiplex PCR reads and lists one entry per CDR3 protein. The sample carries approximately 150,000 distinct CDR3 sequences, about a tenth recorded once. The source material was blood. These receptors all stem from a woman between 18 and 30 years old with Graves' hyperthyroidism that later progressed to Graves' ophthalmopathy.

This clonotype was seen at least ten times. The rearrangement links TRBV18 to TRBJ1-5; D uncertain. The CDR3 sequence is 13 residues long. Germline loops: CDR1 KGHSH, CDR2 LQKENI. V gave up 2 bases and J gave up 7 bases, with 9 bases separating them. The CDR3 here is CASSPSSWQPQHF. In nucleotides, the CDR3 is TGTGCCAGCTCACCATCGAGTTGGCAGCCCCAGCATTTT.

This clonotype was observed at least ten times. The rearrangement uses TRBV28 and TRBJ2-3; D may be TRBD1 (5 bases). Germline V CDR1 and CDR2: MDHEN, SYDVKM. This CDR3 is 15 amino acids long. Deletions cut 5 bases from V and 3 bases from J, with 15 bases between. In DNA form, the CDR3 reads TGTGCCAGCAGTCCCCCCAGGGCCCTTACAGATACGCAGTATTTT. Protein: CASSPPRALTDTQYF.

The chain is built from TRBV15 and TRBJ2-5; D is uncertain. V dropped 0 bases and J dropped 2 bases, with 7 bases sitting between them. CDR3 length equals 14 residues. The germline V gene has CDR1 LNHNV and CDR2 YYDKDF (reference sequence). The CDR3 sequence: CATSRDFSQETQYF. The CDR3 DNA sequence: TGTGCCACCAGCAGAGATTTTTCGCAAGAGACCCAGTACTTC. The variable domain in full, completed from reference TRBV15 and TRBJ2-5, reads DAMVIQNPRYQVTQFGKPVTLSCSQTLNHNVMYWYQQKSSQAPKLLFHYYDKDFNNEADTPDNFQSRRPNTSFCFLDIRSPGLGDTAMYLCATSRDFSQETQYFGPGTRLLVL.

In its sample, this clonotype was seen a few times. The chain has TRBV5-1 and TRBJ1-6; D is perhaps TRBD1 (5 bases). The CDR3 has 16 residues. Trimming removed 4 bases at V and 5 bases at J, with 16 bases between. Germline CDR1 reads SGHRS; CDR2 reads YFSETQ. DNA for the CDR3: TGCGCCAGCAGCCTTTCTACAGGTCTAAATAATTCACCCCTCCACTTT. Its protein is CASSLSTGLNNSPLHF.

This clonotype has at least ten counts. CDR3 sequence: CASSESGGNQPQHF. The CDR3 bases are TGTGCCAGCAGTGAATCGGGGGGCAATCAGCCCCAGCATTTT. The rearrangement links TRBV6-1 to TRBJ1-5; D might be TRBD1 (5 bases). The CDR3 loop spans 14 amino acids. Germline assignment: CDR1 MNHNS and CDR2 SASEGT. V gave up 2 bases and J gave up 2 bases, with 7 bases separating them.

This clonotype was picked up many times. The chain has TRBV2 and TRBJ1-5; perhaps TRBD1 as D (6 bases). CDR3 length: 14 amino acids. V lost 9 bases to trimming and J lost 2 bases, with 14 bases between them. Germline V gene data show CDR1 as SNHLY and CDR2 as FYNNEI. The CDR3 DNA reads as TGTGCCAGTGGGGGGCAGGGCGGCAATCAGCCCCAGCATTTT. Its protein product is CASGGQGGNQPQHF.

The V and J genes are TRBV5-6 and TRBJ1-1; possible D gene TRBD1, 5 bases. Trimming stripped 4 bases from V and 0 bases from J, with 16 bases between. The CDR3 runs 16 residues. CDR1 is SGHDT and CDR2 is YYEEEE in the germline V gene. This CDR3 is CASSPGDGIMNTEAFF. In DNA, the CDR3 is TGTGCCAGCAGCCCGGGGGACGGAATAATGAACACTGAAGCTTTCTTT. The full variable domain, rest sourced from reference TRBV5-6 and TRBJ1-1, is DAGVTQSPTHLIKTRGQQVTLRCSPKSGHDTVSWYQQALGQGPQFIFQYYEEEERQRGNFPDRFSGHQFPNYSSELNVNALLLGDSALYLCASSPGDGIMNTEAFFGQGTRLTVV.

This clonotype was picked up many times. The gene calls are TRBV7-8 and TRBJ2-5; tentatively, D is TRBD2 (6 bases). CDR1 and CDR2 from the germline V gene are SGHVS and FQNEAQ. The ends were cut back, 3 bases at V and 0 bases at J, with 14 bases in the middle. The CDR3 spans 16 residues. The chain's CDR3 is CASSLTLAQHQETQYF. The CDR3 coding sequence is TGTGCCAGCAGCTTGACACTAGCCCAACACCAAGAGACCCAGTACTTC.

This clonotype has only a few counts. CDR3 coding DNA: TGTGCCAGCAGTCGACAGGGGTTGACTAATGAAAAACTGTTTTTT. Amino acids: CASSRQGLTNEKLFF. This rearrangement joins TRBV5-5 to TRBJ1-4; 8 nucleotides align to TRBD1. Trimming removed 5 bases from V and 2 bases from J; junction bases left unmatched: 5. Germline CDR1 and CDR2: SGHKS and YYEKEE (reference sequence). This CDR3 spans 15 amino acids.

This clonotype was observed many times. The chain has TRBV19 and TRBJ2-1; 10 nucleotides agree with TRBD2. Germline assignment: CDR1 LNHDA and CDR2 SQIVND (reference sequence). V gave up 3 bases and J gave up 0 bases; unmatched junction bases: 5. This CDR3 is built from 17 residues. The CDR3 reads CASSIGLAVNSYNEQFF. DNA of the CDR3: TGTGCCAGTAGTATTGGACTAGCGGTTAACTCCTACAATGAGCAGTTCTTC.

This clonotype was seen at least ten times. The CDR3 protein is CASTRDSLNTGELFF. The CDR3 nucleotides are TGTGCCAGCACACGGGACTCCCTAAACACCGGGGAGCTGTTTTTT. The chain joins TRBV28 to TRBJ2-2; D is possibly TRBD2 (6 bases). The CDR3 runs to 15 residues. The germline gives CDR1 MDHEN, CDR2 SYDVKM. V was shortened by 7 bases and J by 2 bases, with 14 bases between the two germline ends. Full variable domain (missing parts from reference TRBV28 and TRBJ2-2): DVKVTQSSRYLVKRTGEKVFLECVQDMDHENMFWYRQDPGLGLRLIYFSYDVKMKEKGDIPEGYSVSREKKERFSLILESASTNQTSMYLCASTRDSLNTGELFFGEGSRLTVL.

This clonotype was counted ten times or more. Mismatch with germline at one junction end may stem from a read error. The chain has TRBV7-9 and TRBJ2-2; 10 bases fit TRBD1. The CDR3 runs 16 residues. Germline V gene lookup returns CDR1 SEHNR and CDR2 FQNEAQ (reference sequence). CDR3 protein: CASSLRTGGNTGELSF. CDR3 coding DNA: TGTGCCAGCAGCTTAAGGACAGGGGGGAACACCGGGGAGCTGTCTTTT.

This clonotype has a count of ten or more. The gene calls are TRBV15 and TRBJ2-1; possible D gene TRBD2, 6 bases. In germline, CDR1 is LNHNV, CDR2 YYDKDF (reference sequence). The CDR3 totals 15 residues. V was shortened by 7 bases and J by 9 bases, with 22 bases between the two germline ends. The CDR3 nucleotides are TGTGCCACCACCCCCCTCGGGCTTGACGGGGGTGAGCAGTTCTTC. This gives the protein CATTPLGLDGGEQFF.

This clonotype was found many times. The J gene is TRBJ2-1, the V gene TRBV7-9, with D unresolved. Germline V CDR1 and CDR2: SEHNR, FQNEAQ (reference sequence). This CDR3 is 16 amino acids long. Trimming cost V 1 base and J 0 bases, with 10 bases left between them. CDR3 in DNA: TGTGCCAGCAGCTTAGATGGGGTAAGCTCCTACAATGAGCAGTTCTTC. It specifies CASSLDGVSSYNEQFF.

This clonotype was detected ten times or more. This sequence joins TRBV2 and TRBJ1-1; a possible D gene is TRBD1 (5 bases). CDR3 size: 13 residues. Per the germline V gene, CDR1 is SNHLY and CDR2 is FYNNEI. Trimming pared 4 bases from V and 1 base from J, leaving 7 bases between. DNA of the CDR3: TGTGCCAGCAGTGGGGACGGGAACACTGAAGCTTTCTTT. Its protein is CASSGDGNTEAFF.

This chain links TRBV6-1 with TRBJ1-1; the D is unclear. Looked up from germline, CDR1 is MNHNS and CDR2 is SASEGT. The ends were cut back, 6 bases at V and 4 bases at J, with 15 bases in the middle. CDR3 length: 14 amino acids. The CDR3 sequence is CASSPEGLTTEAFF. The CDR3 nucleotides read TGTGCCAGCAGCCCTGAGGGTCTGACCACTGAAGCTTTCTTT.

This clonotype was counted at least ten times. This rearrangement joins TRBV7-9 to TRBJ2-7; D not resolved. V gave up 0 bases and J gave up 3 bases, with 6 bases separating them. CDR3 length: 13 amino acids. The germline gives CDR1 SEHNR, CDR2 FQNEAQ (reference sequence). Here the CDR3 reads CASSLASDYEQYF. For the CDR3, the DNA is TGTGCCAGCAGCTTAGCCAGTGACTACGAGCAGTACTTC.

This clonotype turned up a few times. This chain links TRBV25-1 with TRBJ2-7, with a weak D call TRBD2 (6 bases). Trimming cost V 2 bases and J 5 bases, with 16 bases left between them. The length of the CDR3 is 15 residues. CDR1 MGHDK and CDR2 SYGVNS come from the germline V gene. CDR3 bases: TGTGCCAGCAGTGAAGGACGCGGGGATATCGACGAGCAGTACTTC. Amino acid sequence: CASSEGRGDIDEQYF.

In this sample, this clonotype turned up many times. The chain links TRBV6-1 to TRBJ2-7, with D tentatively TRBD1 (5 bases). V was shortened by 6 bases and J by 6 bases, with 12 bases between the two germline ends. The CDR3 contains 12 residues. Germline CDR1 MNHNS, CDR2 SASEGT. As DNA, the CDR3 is TGTGCCAGCAGGAGACAGTTAGGCGAGCAGTACTTC. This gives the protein CASRRQLGEQYF.

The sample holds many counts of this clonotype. The chain's CDR3 is CAISGGRIQETQYF. CDR3 bases: TGTGCCATCAGTGGCGGGAGAATCCAAGAGACCCAGTACTTC. V is TRBV10-3 and J is TRBJ2-5; 7 bases are a match to TRBD2. J lost 1 base, V lost 4 bases, and 3 bases had no gene match. The CDR3 has 14 residues. The germline gives CDR1 ENHRY, CDR2 SYGVKD.

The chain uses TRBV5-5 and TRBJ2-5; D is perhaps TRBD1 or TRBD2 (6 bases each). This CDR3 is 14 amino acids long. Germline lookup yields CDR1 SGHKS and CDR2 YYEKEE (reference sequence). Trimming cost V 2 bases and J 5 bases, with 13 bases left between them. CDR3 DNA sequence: TGTGCCAGCAGCTTTGGGGGGCCGGGGGAGACCCAGTACTTC. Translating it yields CASSFGGPGETQYF.

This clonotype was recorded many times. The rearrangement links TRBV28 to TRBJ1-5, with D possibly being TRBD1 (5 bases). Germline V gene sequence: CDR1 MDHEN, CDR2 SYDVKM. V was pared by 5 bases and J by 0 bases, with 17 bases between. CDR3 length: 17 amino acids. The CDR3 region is CASSNIRERHSNQPQHF. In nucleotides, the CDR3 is TGTGCCAGCAGTAATATCAGGGAACGTCATAGCAATCAGCCCCAGCATTTT.

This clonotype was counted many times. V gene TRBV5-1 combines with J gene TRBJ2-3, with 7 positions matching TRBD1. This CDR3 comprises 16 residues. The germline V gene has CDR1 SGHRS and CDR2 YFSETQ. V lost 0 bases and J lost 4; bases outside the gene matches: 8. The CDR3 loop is CASSLAAQGFADTQYF. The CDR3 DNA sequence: TGCGCCAGCAGCTTGGCCGCACAGGGGTTCGCAGATACGCAGTATTTT.

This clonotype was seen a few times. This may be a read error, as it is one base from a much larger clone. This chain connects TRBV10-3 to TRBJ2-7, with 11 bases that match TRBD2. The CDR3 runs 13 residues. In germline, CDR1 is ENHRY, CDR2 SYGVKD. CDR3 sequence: CAITLAGGYGQYF. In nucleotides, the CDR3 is TGTGCCATCACGCTAGCGGGGGGTTACGGGCAGTACTTC.

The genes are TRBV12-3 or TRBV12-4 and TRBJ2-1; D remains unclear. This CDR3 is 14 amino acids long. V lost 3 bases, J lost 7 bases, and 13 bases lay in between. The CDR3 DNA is TGTGCCAGCAGTTTCAATCCCGGGTGGAATGAGCAGTTCTTC. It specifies CASSFNPGWNEQFF.

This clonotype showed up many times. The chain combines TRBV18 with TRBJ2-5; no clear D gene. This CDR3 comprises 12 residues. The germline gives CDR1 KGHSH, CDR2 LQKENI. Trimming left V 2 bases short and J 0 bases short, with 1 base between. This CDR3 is CASSPYQETQYF. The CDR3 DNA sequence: TGTGCCAGCTCACCATACCAAGAGACCCAGTACTTC.